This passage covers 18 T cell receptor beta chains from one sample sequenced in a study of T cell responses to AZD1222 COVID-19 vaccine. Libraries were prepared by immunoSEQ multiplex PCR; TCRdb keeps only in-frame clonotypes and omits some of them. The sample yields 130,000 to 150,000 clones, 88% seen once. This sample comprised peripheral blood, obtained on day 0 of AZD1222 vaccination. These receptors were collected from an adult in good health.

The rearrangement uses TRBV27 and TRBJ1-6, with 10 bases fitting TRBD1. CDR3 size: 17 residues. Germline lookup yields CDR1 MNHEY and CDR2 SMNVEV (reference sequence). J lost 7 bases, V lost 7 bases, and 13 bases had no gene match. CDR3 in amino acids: CASTSLKGTGVNSPLHF. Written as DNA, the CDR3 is TGTGCCAGCACCTCTCTAAAGGGGACAGGGGTAAATTCACCCCTCCACTTT.

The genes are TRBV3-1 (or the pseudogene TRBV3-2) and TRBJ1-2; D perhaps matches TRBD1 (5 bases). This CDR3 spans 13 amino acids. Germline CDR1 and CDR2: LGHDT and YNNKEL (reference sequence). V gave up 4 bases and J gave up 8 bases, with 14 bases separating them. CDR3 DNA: TGTGCCAGCAGCCCCGGAAATCAGGGCGGCTACACCTTC. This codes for CASSPGNQGGYTF.

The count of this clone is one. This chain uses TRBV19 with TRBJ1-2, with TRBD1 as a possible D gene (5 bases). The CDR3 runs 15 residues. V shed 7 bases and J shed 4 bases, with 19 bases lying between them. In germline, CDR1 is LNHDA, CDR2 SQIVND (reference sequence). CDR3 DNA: TGTGCCAGTACCGGCCGGGGGAGGGGCCCCTATGGCTACACCTTC. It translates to CASTGRGRGPYGYTF. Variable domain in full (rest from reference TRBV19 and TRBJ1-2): DGGITQSPKYLFRKEGQNVTLSCEQNLNHDAMYWYRQDPGQGLRLIYYSQIVNDFQKGDIAEGYSVSREKKESFPLTVTSAQKNPTAFYLCASTGRGRGPYGYTFGSGTRLTVV.

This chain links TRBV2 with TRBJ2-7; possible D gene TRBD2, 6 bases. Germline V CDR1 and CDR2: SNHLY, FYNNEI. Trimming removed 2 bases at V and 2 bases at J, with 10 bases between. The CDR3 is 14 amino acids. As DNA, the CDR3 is TGTGCCAGCAGTGAAACGGGGGAGCCCTACGAGCAGTACTTC. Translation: CASSETGEPYEQYF.

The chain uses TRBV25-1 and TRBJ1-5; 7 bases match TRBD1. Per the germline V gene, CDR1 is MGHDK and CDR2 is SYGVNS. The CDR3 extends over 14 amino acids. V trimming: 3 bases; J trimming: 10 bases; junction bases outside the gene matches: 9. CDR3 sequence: CASSESGGWGPQHF. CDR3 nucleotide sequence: TGTGCCAGCAGTGAGTCAGGGGGTTGGGGACCCCAGCATTTT.

Written as DNA, the CDR3 is TGTGCCACCAGCAGAGGAGGAGGGCAGGGGGCGATGAACACCGGGGAGCTGTTTTTT. Translated, it gives CATSRGGGQGAMNTGELFF. This sequence joins TRBV15 and TRBJ2-2; 8 bases agree with TRBD1. The CDR3 covers 19 residues. The junction had 11 bases not matched to a gene; V was cut back by 1 base and J by 1 base. CDR1 and CDR2 (germline): LNHNV, YYDKDF (reference sequence).

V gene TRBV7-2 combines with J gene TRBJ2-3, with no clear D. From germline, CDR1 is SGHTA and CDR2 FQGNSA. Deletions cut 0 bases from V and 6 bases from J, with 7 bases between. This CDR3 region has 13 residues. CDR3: CASSLARWDTQYF. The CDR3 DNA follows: TGTGCCAGCAGCTTAGCCCGGTGGGATACGCAGTATTTT.

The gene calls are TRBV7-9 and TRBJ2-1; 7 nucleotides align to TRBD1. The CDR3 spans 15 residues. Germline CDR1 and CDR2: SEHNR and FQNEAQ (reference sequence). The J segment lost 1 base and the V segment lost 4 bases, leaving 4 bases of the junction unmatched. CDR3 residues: CASSSSGQSYNEQFF. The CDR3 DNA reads TGTGCCAGCAGCTCCTCGGGACAGTCCTACAATGAGCAGTTCTTC.

The CDR3 DNA sequence: TGTGCCAGCAGCCAGAGGGGCTCCTACAATGAGCAGTTCTTC. This translates into CASSQRGSYNEQFF. The chain uses TRBV14 and TRBJ2-1, with D perhaps given as TRBD1 or TRBD2 (5 bases each). V was clipped by 3 bases and J by 0 bases, with 6 bases between them. Germline V lookup: CDR1 SGHDN, CDR2 FVKESK. This CDR3 spans 14 amino acids. The full variable domain, in which reference TRBV14 and TRBJ2-1 provide the parts outside the CDR3, is EAGVTQFPSHSVIEKGQTVTLRCDPISGHDNLYWYRRVMGKEIKFLLHFVKESKQDESGMPNNRFLAERTGGTYSTLKVQPAELEDSGVYFCASSQRGSYNEQFFGPGTRLTVL.

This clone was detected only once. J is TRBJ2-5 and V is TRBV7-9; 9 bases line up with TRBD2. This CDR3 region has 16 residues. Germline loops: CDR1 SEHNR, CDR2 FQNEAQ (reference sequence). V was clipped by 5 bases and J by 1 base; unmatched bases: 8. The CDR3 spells CASSENSGSVQETQYF. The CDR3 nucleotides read TGTGCCAGCAGCGAGAATAGCGGGAGTGTCCAAGAGACCCAGTACTTC.

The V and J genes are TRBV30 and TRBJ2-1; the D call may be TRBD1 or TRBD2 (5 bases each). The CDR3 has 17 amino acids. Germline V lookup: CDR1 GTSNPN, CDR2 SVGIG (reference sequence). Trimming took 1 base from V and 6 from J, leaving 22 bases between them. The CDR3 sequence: CAWSGWTGAGWVNEQFF. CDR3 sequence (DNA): TGTGCCTGGAGTGGGTGGACTGGGGCAGGGTGGGTCAATGAGCAGTTCTTC.

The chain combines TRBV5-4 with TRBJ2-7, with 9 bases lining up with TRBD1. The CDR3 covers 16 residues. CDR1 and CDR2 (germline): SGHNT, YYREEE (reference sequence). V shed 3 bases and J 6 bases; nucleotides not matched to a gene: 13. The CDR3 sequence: CASSSPQDRGVGEQYF. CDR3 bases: TGTGCCAGCAGCTCCCCGCAGGACAGGGGTGTGGGCGAGCAGTACTTC.

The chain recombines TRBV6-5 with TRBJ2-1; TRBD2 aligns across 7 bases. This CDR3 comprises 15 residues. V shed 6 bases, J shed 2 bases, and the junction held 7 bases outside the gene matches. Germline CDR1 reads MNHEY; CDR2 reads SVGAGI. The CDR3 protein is CASSTPGTTYNEQFF. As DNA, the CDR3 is TGTGCCAGCAGCACTCCCGGGACTACCTACAATGAGCAGTTCTTC.

The DNA for the CDR3 is TGTGCCTGGGGGACAGGGGGCCTTGGGCCCCAGCATTTT. Translating gives CAWGTGGLGPQHF. This sequence joins TRBV30 and TRBJ1-5; 12 positions match TRBD1. This CDR3 region has 13 residues. Trimming took 5 bases from V and 9 from J; bases not matched to a gene: 5. Germline V gene data show CDR1 as GTSNPN and CDR2 as SVGIG (reference sequence). Full variable domain (rest looked up from reference TRBV30 and TRBJ1-5): SQTIHQWPATLVQPVGSPLSLECTVEGTSNPNLYWYRQAAGRGLQLLFYSVGIGQISSEVPQNLSASRPQDRQFILSSKKLLLSDSGFYLCAWGTGGLGPQHFGDGTRLSIL.

In nucleotides, the CDR3 is TGCGCCAGCAGCCGCAACACCGGGGAGCTGTTTTTT. It encodes CASSRNTGELFF. The V call is TRBV5-1, the J call TRBJ2-2; D is unresolved. This CDR3 has 12 residues. Trimming removed 4 bases at V and 2 bases at J, with 3 bases between. The V gene's germline CDR1 is SGHRS and CDR2 YFSETQ.

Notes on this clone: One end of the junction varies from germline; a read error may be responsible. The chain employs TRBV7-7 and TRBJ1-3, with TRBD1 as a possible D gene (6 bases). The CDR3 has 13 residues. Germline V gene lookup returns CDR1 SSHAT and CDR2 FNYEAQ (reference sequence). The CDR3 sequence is CASSPGQGNTIYF. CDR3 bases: TGTGCTAGCAGCCCTGGACAGGGAAACACCATATATTTT.

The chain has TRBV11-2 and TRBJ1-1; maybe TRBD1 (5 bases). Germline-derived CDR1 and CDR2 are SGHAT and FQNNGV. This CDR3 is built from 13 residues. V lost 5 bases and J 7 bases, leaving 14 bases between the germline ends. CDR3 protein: CASSPGRLGEAFF. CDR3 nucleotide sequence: TGTGCCAGCAGCCCAGGGAGGCTTGGTGAAGCTTTCTTT.

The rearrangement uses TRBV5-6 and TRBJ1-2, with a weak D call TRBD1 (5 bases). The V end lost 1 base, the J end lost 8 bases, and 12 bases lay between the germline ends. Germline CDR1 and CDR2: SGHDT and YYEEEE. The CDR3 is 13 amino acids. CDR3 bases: TGTGCCAGCAGCTTGCCCGGGGGAGGCGGCTACACCTTC. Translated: CASSLPGGGGYTF.